The 10 T cell receptor beta chains reported below all come from one sample, sequenced in a study of human T cells and chemical hapten exposure. Described time point: healthy volunteer bleed at 2 weeks. Total RNA was isolated from unfractionated whole blood. One entry per CDR3 protein, called by TCRdb with MiXCR from the RACE reads. In the table there are roughly 100,000 distinct CDR3 sequences, approximately 9% of which are singletons. Sample: whole blood. All receptors come from a female donor in good health. Some clones in this sample may be carry-over from other donors' samples.

This clonotype was counted between two and nine times. This rearrangement joins TRBV9 to TRBJ1-5; possible D gene TRBD1, 5 bases. CDR1 and CDR2 from the germline V gene are SGDLS and YYNGEE. The CDR3 is 15 residues long. Deletions cut 3 bases from V and 5 bases from J, with 15 bases between. The CDR3 loop is CASSDGTRSDQPQHF. The CDR3 DNA sequence: TGTGCCAGCAGCGACGGGACCAGGAGTGATCAGCCCCAGCATTTT.

V usage is TRBV7-8 and J usage is TRBJ1-4; D is uncertain. The V gene's germline CDR1 is SGHVS and CDR2 FQNEAQ. V lost 2 bases and J 8 bases, leaving 6 bases between the germline ends. The CDR3 consists of 12 residues. The CDR3 loop is CASSLLSEKLFF. The CDR3 nucleotides are TGTGCCAGCAGCTTACTGAGCGAAAAACTGTTTTTT.

This clonotype was counted at least ten times. CDR3: CASSYRPPAGIGIKPQHF. CDR3 in DNA: TGTGCCAGCAGTTACCGGCCACCGGCAGGGATCGGTATTAAGCCCCAGCATTTT. The V and J genes are TRBV6-6 and TRBJ1-5, with a weak D call TRBD1 (5 bases). Germline V CDR1 and CDR2: MNHNY, SVGAGI (reference sequence). V was cut by 2 bases and J by 8 bases, with 25 bases left in between. The CDR3 extends over 18 amino acids.

The rearrangement uses TRBV29-1 and TRBJ2-3; D might be TRBD1 (6 bases). V was cut by 0 bases and J by 2 bases, with 24 bases left in between. CDR3 length: 19 residues. Germline V gene data show CDR1 as SQVTM and CDR2 as ANQGSEA. CDR3 in DNA: TGCAGCGTTGAAGATCGTACAGGGCACCTCTATGGTTTCACAGATACGCAGTATTTT. This translates into CSVEDRTGHLYGFTDTQYF.

The sample holds many counts of this clonotype. The V gene is TRBV6-1, the J gene TRBJ1-6, with TRBD1 as a possible D gene (5 bases). The V and J ends lost 8 bases and 5 bases respectively, with 16 bases between them. The germline CDR1 and CDR2 sequences are MNHNS and SASEGT. This CDR3 has 15 amino acids. The CDR3 nucleotides are TGTGCCAGCCGATACCAAGACAGAAATAATTCACCCCTCCACTTT. Its protein is CASRYQDRNNSPLHF.

The DNA for the CDR3 is TGTGCCTGGCAGGGTAAAGGCTACACCTTC. As protein: CAWQGKGYTF. The rearrangement joins TRBV30 to TRBJ1-2; a possible D gene is TRBD1 (5 bases). The germline CDR1 and CDR2 sequences are GTSNPN and SVGIG (reference sequence). The V gene lost 5 bases and the J gene lost 8 bases, with 9 bases spanning the gap. This CDR3 has 10 amino acids. The full variable domain, in which reference TRBV30 and TRBJ1-2 provide the parts outside the CDR3, is SQTIHQWPATLVQPVGSPLSLECTVEGTSNPNLYWYRQAAGRGLQLLFYSVGIGQISSEVPQNLSASRPQDRQFILSSKKLLLSDSGFYLCAWQGKGYTFGSGTRLTVV.

This sequence joins TRBV27 and TRBJ1-4, with TRBD1 matching 9 bases. The CDR3 contains 16 residues. V gave up 5 bases and J gave up 3 bases; unmatched junction bases: 7. In germline, CDR1 is MNHEY, CDR2 SMNVEV (reference sequence). CDR3 loop: CASSPRTGAANEKLFF. As DNA, the CDR3 is TGTGCCAGCAGTCCCCGGACAGGGGCAGCTAATGAAAAACTGTTTTTT.

This clonotype appeared a few times. The rearrangement joins TRBV20-1 to TRBJ2-4; D possibly corresponds to TRBD2 (6 bases). The CDR3 has 13 amino acids. V was pared by 2 bases and J by 5 bases, with 10 bases between. Germline CDR1 is DFQATT and CDR2 is SNEGSKA (reference sequence). CDR3: CSARRTGENIQYF. The CDR3 DNA is TGCAGTGCTAGAAGGACGGGAGAAAACATTCAGTACTTC.

This clonotype was recorded a few times. The chain is built from TRBV12-3 or TRBV12-4 and TRBJ2-7, with a weak D call TRBD1 (5 bases). The CDR3 is made up of 14 amino acids. Deletions cut 2 bases from V and 5 bases from J, with 13 bases between. The CDR3 protein is CASSLQGFENEQYF. DNA of the CDR3: TGTGCCAGCAGTTTACAGGGATTCGAAAACGAGCAGTACTTC.

V gene TRBV29-1 combines with J gene TRBJ2-3; D is ambiguous. This CDR3 has 13 residues. The V gene's germline CDR1 is SQVTM and CDR2 ANQGSEA. V lost 4 bases to trimming and J lost 2 bases, with 10 bases between them. For the CDR3, the DNA is TGCAGCGTTGGACATTCCTTCACAGATACGCAGTATTTT. Translated, it gives CSVGHSFTDTQYF.